A single T cell receptor (beta chain) is shown here with its context. The CDR3 consists of 13 residues. V was pared by 3 bases and J by 3 bases, with 0 bases of the junction left unmatched. Germline CDR1 and CDR2: SNHLY and FYNNEI. This table comes from immunoSEQ multiplex PCR, and its TCRdb copy is limited to in-frame clones, with some not included. This sample has 30,000 or so clones, with roughly 86% found just once. These data originate in a study of multiple sclerosis patients with progressive multifocal leukoencephalopathy. Documented time point: time of PML onset. This rearrangement joins TRBV2 to TRBJ1-2, with TRBD1 matching over 8 bases. The receptor's source is a woman between 40 and 50 years old with progressive multifocal leukoencephalopathy. Sequenced here: PBMCs, sampled from a patient treated with natalizumab. CDR3 sequence reads: CASSEGQDYGYTF. In DNA, the CDR3 is TGTGCCAGCAGTGAGGGACAGGACTATGGCTACACCTTC.